This T cell receptor beta chain was recorded in a study of CD4 T cells in relation to SARS-CoV-2 and coronaviruses. Across the study: PBMCs were cultured with antigen for around nine days before TCR beta sequencing. The negative reference was HIV-1 Nef peptide pool or peptide-free culture. General observations from the study: Crossreactive clones expanded significantly less to SARS-CoV-2 than monoreactive clones. In around three fifths of donors, memory CD4+ clonotypes crossrecognized SARS-CoV-2 and at least one common cold coronavirus spike.

V was clipped by 4 bases and J by 2 bases, with 12 bases between them. The germline CDR1 and CDR2 sequences are SGHKS and YYEKEE (reference sequence). CDR3 length: 14 residues. Concerning this clone itself: The antigen remains undetermined.

Generated by immunoSEQ multiplex PCR, the TCRdb table keeps only in-frame clones and is missing some. The table includes about 29,000 clones, over 60% detected once. The unexposed donors gave CD4+ T cells in about 2010-2019, prior to COVID-19. The cells were cultured for about 10 days before CD4+ T cells were isolated. The specimen sequenced was CD4+ T cells from PBMCs, cultured in vitro. The V and J genes are TRBV5-5 and TRBJ1-2; perhaps TRBD1 as D (5 bases). The TCR sequence derives from a human donor in good health. CDR3 region: CASSVGTDNYGYTF. The CDR3 nucleotides are TGTGCCAGCAGCGTGGGGACTGACAACTATGGCTACACCTTC.